This TCR beta chain appears in the sequencing data of a study of breast tumors, draining lymph nodes, adjacent tissues. Study observations and caveats: Tumor T cell lymph node origin was a supported hypothesis, not proven. Tumors had less TCR diversity than lymph nodes, more than nontumor tissue. Compared with basal-like, luminal-like tumors shared significantly more repertoire with nontumor tissue. The data were judged consistent with most tumor T cells coming from lymph node and expanding in tumor.

Breast cancer patients provided tissue from their axillary draining lymph nodes. This clonotype was seen a few times. The target antigen is unknown. One entry per CDR3 protein, called by TCRdb with MiXCR from the multiplex PCR reads. Of 150,000 to 200,000 distinct CDR3 sequences listed, approximately 33% are singletons. Trimming stripped 0 bases from V and 4 bases from J, with 9 bases between. Germline-derived CDR1 and CDR2 are LGHDT and YNNKEL (reference sequence). The CDR3 contains 14 residues. The genes are TRBV3-1 and TRBJ1-2; D gene uncertain. This clonotype originated in a female donor with breast cancer. Some clones in this sample may be carry-over from other donors' samples. Sequences were obtained from axillary lymph node tissue. The CDR3 reads CASSQDSRGYGYTF. The CDR3 DNA sequence: TGTGCCAGCAGCCAAGATTCGCGGGGCTATGGCTACACCTTC.